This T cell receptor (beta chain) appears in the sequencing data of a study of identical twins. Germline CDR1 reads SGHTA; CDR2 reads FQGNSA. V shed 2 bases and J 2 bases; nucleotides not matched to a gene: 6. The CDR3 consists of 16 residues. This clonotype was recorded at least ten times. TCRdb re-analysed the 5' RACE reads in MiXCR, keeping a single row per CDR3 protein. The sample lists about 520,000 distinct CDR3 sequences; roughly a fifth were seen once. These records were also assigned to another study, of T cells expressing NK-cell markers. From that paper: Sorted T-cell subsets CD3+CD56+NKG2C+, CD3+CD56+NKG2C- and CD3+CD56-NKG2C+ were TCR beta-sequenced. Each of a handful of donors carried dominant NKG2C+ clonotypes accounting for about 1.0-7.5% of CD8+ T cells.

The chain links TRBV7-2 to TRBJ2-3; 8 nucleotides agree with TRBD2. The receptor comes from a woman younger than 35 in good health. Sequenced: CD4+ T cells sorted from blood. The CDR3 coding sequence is TGTGCCAGCAGCTTACTAGCGGGTGGGGCCACAGATACGCAGTATTTT. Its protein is CASSLLAGGATDTQYF.